The 15 T cell receptor beta chains below all came from one sample that was sequenced in a study of cytomegalovirus exposure and HLA in healthy donors. The PCR was carried out with 60 Vbeta primers and 13 Jbeta primers. The data were produced by immunoSEQ multiplex PCR, yet TCRdb's version contains in-frame clones alone and is incomplete. There are 150,000 to 200,000 clones in the sample; approximately 80% occur only once, and approximately 0.55% lies in the top ten. Sequenced: PBMCs. Source of these receptors: a woman aged 50 to 60 in good health and CMV-seronegative.

The J gene is TRBJ2-2, the V gene TRBV6-5, with D possibly matching TRBD1 (6 bases). Germline CDR1 and CDR2: MNHEY and SVGAGI. CDR3 length equals 13 residues. With 8 bases removed from V and 3 bases from J, the gap between germline ends came to 10 bases. CDR3 amino acids: CASGHRDTGELFF. The CDR3 DNA reads as TGTGCCAGCGGCCACAGGGACACCGGGGAGCTGTTTTTT.

The sample holds a few counts of this clone. V and J are TRBV5-4 and TRBJ2-2, with D possibly TRBD1 on 5 matching bases. Between the trimmed V and J ends, which lost 1 base and 6 bases, there was a span of 13 bases. The V gene's germline CDR1 is SGHNT and CDR2 YYREEE (reference sequence). The CDR3 loop spans 15 amino acids. CDR3 sequence reads: CASSLQGSDPGELFF. The CDR3, as DNA: TGTGCCAGCAGCTTGCAGGGCTCGGACCCCGGGGAGCTGTTTTTT.

CDR3 sequence reads: CASSLGLPSSYNSPLHF. The CDR3 DNA reads as TGTGCCAGCAGCTTAGGTCTCCCGAGCTCCTATAATTCACCCCTCCACTTT. The chain couples TRBV13 to TRBJ1-6; D unresolved. V gave up 0 bases and J gave up 0 bases, with 9 bases separating them. The CDR3 length is 17 residues. Per germline, CDR1 PRHDT and CDR2 FYEKMQ (reference sequence).

The rearrangement uses TRBV19 and TRBJ1-5; a possible D gene is TRBD1 (5 bases). There are 14 residues in the CDR3. CDR1 is LNHDA and CDR2 is SQIVND in the germline V gene (reference sequence). Trimming cost V 7 bases and J 5 bases, with 15 bases left between them. CDR3 region: CASTTGGWDQPQHF. CDR3 DNA: TGTGCCAGTACCACCGGGGGGTGGGATCAGCCCCAGCATTTT.

The genes are TRBV7-2 and TRBJ2-3, with D maybe TRBD2 (7 bases). V lost 3 bases and J lost 4, with 11 bases in between. CDR1 and CDR2 (germline): SGHTA, FQGNSA. The CDR3 is 14 amino acids. Here the CDR3 DNA reads TGTGCCAGCAGCTTTAGGGGGGGCTCAGATACGCAGTATTTT. Translated: CASSFRGGSDTQYF.

The chain employs TRBV13 and TRBJ2-7, with D perhaps matching TRBD1 (6 bases). Trimming removed 6 bases at V and 3 bases at J, with 18 bases between. This CDR3 region has 15 residues. Germline lookup yields CDR1 PRHDT and CDR2 FYEKMQ (reference sequence). The CDR3 is CASSSNRDTVYEQYF. The CDR3 DNA follows: TGTGCCAGCAGTTCAAACCGGGACACAGTCTACGAGCAGTACTTC.

For the CDR3, the DNA is TGTGCCAGCAGCTCGGGACAGCTAATAAATCAGCCCCAGCATTTT. Translated: CASSSGQLINQPQHF. The chain employs TRBV5-6 and TRBJ1-5, with TRBD1 identical over 7 bases. The CDR3 length is 15 residues. Germline CDR1 SGHDT, CDR2 YYEEEE. The junction had 7 bases not matched to a gene; V was cut back by 3 bases and J by 4 bases.

This chain joins TRBV19 and TRBJ1-6, with D possibly matching TRBD1 (6 bases). With 6 bases removed from V and 7 bases from J, the gap between germline ends came to 13 bases. CDR1 LNHDA and CDR2 SQIVND come from the germline V gene (reference sequence). The CDR3 runs 14 residues. CDR3 sequence reads: CASRRTVSNSPLHF. CDR3 in DNA: TGTGCCAGTAGACGGACAGTTTCCAATTCACCCCTCCACTTT. The whole variable domain, filled in from reference TRBV19 and TRBJ1-6, reads DGGITQSPKYLFRKEGQNVTLSCEQNLNHDAMYWYRQDPGQGLRLIYYSQIVNDFQKGDIAEGYSVSREKKESFPLTVTSAQKNPTAFYLCASRRTVSNSPLHFGNGTRLTVT.

The chain uses TRBV28 and TRBJ2-7; 8 positions match TRBD1. Germline CDR1 reads MDHEN; CDR2 reads SYDVKM. V gave up 4 bases and J gave up 6 bases; unmatched junction bases: 8. The CDR3 is made up of 14 amino acids. The CDR3 DNA reads TGTGCCAGCAGTTCTTGGGACAGGTTACCCGAGCAGTACTTC. It is translated as CASSSWDRLPEQYF.

This clone was seen once. The CDR3 nucleotides are TGTGCCAGCAGTTTTGCACAGGGCCATCAGCCCCAGCATTTT. Protein: CASSFAQGHQPQHF. This chain uses TRBV27 with TRBJ1-5, with D possibly being TRBD1 (6 bases). Germline-derived CDR1 and CDR2 are MNHEY and SMNVEV (reference sequence). CDR3 size: 14 residues. V was trimmed by 3 bases and J by 5 bases, leaving 11 bases between them.

This clone occurred a few times. V gene TRBV5-4 combines with J gene TRBJ2-7; D possibly corresponds to TRBD2 (6 bases). Germline CDR1 and CDR2: SGHNT and YYREEE (reference sequence). The CDR3 loop spans 14 amino acids. Trimming left V 3 bases short and J 2 bases short, with 12 bases between. The CDR3 region has the DNA TGTGCCAGCAGCTGGAGGGGCCGGCCCTACGAGCAGTACTTC. Its protein product is CASSWRGRPYEQYF.

The genes are TRBV7-2 and TRBJ1-1; the D gene is possibly TRBD1 (5 bases). Germline V gene sequence: CDR1 SGHTA, CDR2 FQGNSA. Trimming shortened V by 3 bases and J by 4 bases, and 12 bases separated the two germline ends. The CDR3 spans 14 residues. The CDR3 nucleotides read TGTGCCAGCAGCTTGCTCAGGGTGTCCACTGAAGCTTTCTTT. As protein: CASSLLRVSTEAFF.

This chain uses TRBV9 with TRBJ2-5; a weak D match, TRBD1 (6 bases). The CDR3 runs 14 residues. V gave up 0 bases and J gave up 3 bases, with 9 bases separating them. Germline V CDR1 and CDR2: SGDLS, YYNGEE. The CDR3 bases are TGTGCCAGCAGCGTAGGACCAGGGGAAGAGACCCAGTACTTC. It yields the protein CASSVGPGEETQYF.

CDR3: CASRRDRVMNTEAFF. Here the CDR3 DNA reads TGCGCCAGCCGACGGGACAGGGTCATGAACACTGAAGCTTTCTTT. The chain recombines TRBV5-1 with TRBJ1-1; 9 nucleotides line up with TRBD1. CDR1 is SGHRS and CDR2 is YFSETQ in the germline V gene. J gave up 0 bases and V 7 bases, and 7 bases lay outside the gene matches. The CDR3 is 15 amino acids. The full variable domain, with the rest looked up from reference TRBV5-1 and TRBJ1-1, is KAGVTQTPRYLIKTRGQQVTLSCSPISGHRSVSWYQQTPGQGLQFLFEYFSETQRNKGNFPGRFSGRQFSNSRSEMNVSTLELGDSALYLCASRRDRVMNTEAFFGQGTRLTVV.

The gene calls are TRBV7-2 and TRBJ2-7; TRBD1 agrees at 7 bases. The germline CDR1 and CDR2 sequences are SGHTA and FQGNSA. The CDR3 is made up of 15 amino acids. V lost 6 bases and J lost 2; bases outside the gene matches: 10. The CDR3 is CASSLGQALTYEQYF. The CDR3 DNA reads as TGTGCCAGCAGTCTCGGACAGGCTCTAACCTACGAGCAGTACTTC.